This TCR beta chain was obtained from a study of regulatory dendritic cells for organ transplantation. This CDR3 has 15 amino acids. Germline CDR1 MDHEN, CDR2 SYDVKM. Trimming cost V 7 bases and J 1 base; bases outside gene matches: 7. Assay: immunoSEQ multiplex PCR; the TCRdb copy retains only in-frame clones and omits some. Found here are approximately 35,000 clones, 85% to 90% of them singletons; the top ten hold just over 0.06%. The clonotype originates from a human donor in good health. The chain uses TRBV28 and TRBJ1-2, with TRBD1 matching 9 bases. Sequenced: naive CD4+ T cells from blood. Subset of the sample: CD45RA+ naive T cells. The CDR3 protein is CASTWGDRVNYGYTF. DNA for the CDR3: TGTGCCAGCACCTGGGGGGACAGGGTTAACTATGGCTACACCTTC.